Included here is one T cell receptor (beta chain) sequence, with context. What it binds is unknown. This record comes from a study of PD-1 blockade in classical Hodgkin lymphoma. Study findings and constraints: Lower baseline TCR diversity was reported for newly diagnosed patients than for healthy donors. With CD4+ cells, TCR diversity rose significantly by C4D1, but not with CD8+ cells.

Every patient was affected by relapse after autologous stem cell transplantation, while exposure to brentuximab vedotin was not uniform. Unmatched junction bases numbered 7, after V lost 5 bases and J lost 2 bases. The CDR3 consists of 16 residues. Per germline, CDR1 MNHEY and CDR2 SMNVEV (reference sequence). Sequenced by immunoSEQ multiplex PCR; TCRdb stores in-frame clones only, minus some. The sample consists of 150,000 or so clones, 78% of them appearing once. The sequence was collected from a human donor with classical Hodgkin lymphoma. The chain uses TRBV27 and TRBJ2-3, with 10 bases aligning to TRBD1. This specimen consisted of peripheral blood mononuclear cells (PBMCs), obtained before the second cycle of nivolumab. In DNA form, the CDR3 reads TGTGCCAGCAGTCCGGGACAGGGGATAATCACAGATACGCAGTATTTT. Its translation is CASSPGQGIITDTQYF.